This T cell receptor (beta chain) was sequenced in a study of blood T cell repertoires in COVID-19. Study as a whole: T cells, B-cell-depleted T cells, or PBMCs supplied cDNA or gDNA.

Some clones are missing from TCRdb's copy, which holds only in-frame ones; the method was immunoSEQ multiplex PCR. In the table there are fewer than 350,000 clones, less than 85% of which are singletons. This CDR3 is 17 amino acids long. CDR1 SGHTA and CDR2 FQGNSA come from the germline V gene. The V end lost 1 base, the J end lost 4 bases, and 16 bases lay between the germline ends. Specimen: PBMCs or T cells enriched from blood (not recorded which). This TCR came from a woman aged 25 to 39 who had been exposed to COVID-19. The chain combines TRBV7-2 with TRBJ2-2; no definite D call. CDR3 region: CASSLVFGQAITGELFF. In DNA form, the CDR3 reads TGTGCCAGCAGCTTAGTCTTTGGGCAGGCGATCACCGGGGAGCTGTTTTTT. The complete variable domain, with remaining parts taken from reference TRBV7-2 and TRBJ2-2, reads GAGVSQSPSNKVTEKGKDVELRCDPISGHTALYWYRQSLGQGLEFLIYFQGNSAPDKSGLPSDRFSAERTGGSVSTLTIQRTQQEDSAVYLCASSLVFGQAITGELFFGEGSRLTVL.